The present T cell receptor beta chain was sequenced within a study of shared clonotypes between healthy human individuals (dated by TCRdb to between 2020 and 2021). Study-wide context: The cohort comprised a couple of women and three men aged 18 to 49 years. For each donor, CD4 naive and CD4 memory were each run on three plates, CD8 naive on two plates, and CD8 memory on one plate. To estimate repertoire size and how much clonotypes are shared between individuals, the study performed deep sequencing of blood TCR repertoires from a few healthy adults. Different laboratories and diverse techniques were used to prepare libraries and sequence TCR repertoires, to increase sequencing depth and limit assay-specific biases. Per donor, leukapheresis produced somewhere between about 0.94 and 9.5 billion PBMCs. Results and caveats for the whole study, not just this receptor: Naive subsets generally had larger estimated clonotype richness than memory subsets. Compared with non-shared clonotypes, clonotypes shared by all four sorted-subset donors had higher generation probabilities. Pairwise subsampling led to the expectation that sequencing depth would affect the degree of clonotype sharing among donors. Sampling was restricted to blood, and TCR repertoires in tissues likely differ from the TCR repertoires found in blood. Incomplete sequencing was indicated by rarefaction of sorted-subset datasets, despite the large sequencing depth. About 5% of naive CD4, 3.5% of naive CD8, roughly 2.4% of memory CD4, and roughly 0.4% of memory CD8 clonotypes were shared across several donors. The small number of donors limited the genetic and exposure-history diversity represented.

CDR1 and CDR2, looked up from the germline V gene, are SGHTA and FQGNSA. The CDR3 runs 14 amino acids, cysteine and phenylalanine included. Solely the CDR3 DNA is kept, with 42 bases framed from the first base. The germline ends are 13 bases apart after V is trimmed by 6 bases and J by 5 bases. Using the deep immunoSEQ assay, multiplex PCR amplified TCR CDR3 regions from genomic DNA. Extracted genomic DNA from each cell subset was spread evenly across all wells of several immunoSEQ 96-well plates, with each plate serving as a replicate. For sorted subsets, each replicate PCR was loaded with roughly 200 ng genomic DNA, equivalent to about 33,000 T cell genomes. Purified libraries were quantified with a Qubit 3.0 fluorometer, sized on a Bioanalyzer 2100, and re-quantified with the KAPA Library Quantification kit. Each immunoSEQ 96-well plate was sequenced on its own single-read 150-cycle Illumina NextSeq 550 flow cell. The published analysis was carried out like this. Because only junctional sequences without quality scores were contained in the immunoSEQ output, filtering matching that applied to full-length reads could not be performed. Sequences were annotated with PyIR, a Python wrapper for IgBLAST v1.9, using IMGT germline references to assign V/J genes and CDR3. Reads were removed for weak V/J assignments (E-value above 1e-6), missing CDR3, stop codons, out-of-frame junctions, or ambiguous translated residues. V3J clonotypes were defined by identical inferred V gene, J gene, and CDR3 amino acid sequence. To compute the percentage overlap between repertoires, the number of shared unique clonotypes was divided by the size of the smaller repertoire. RTK rarefaction, the Chao1 estimator, and Recon v2.1 estimates of unobserved clonotypes were used to assess repertoire richness. For all TCRbeta clonotypes obtained by the gDNA method from a few donors, generation probabilities were computed with OLGA. Drawn from immuneACCESS, this table holds only the in-frame rearrangements with V and J called that TCRdb kept. Clones are partly lost; checked studies trace under half to an unresolved V gene and leave the rest unexplained. That table supplies the V and J calls and clone size; D and trimming were determined from the DNA. A total of some 2.1 million clones appear in this sample, roughly 94% of them only once. The ten largest clones capture 0.1% to 0.15% of the sample.

About this clone itself: Its antigen is not yet known. Per-base quality was not reported, and no clone a single base away is much larger than it.

The donors were healthy, HIV-negative adults who had no recently reported acute infections or vaccinations. Only Caucasian adults living in Nashville, Tennessee, USA were represented among the donors. CD4+ T cells were enriched by magnetic negative selection; naive cells were then positively selected on CD45RA, and the negative fraction formed the memory subset. After blood collection by leukapheresis, PBMCs were isolated using Ficoll-Histopaque density gradient centrifugation and then cryopreserved in the vapor phase of liquid nitrogen. Purity and quantity of every magnetically sorted T cell population were checked by analytical flow cytometry. Genomic DNA was isolated from each sorted fraction and quantified by UV absorbance on a Nanodrop 2000c.

This sequence was found in a man in his late teens or twenties in good health. The sample taken for sequencing was naive CD4+ T cells sorted from blood. Interpreted using the paper, the cell subset or site label stands for: CD45RA+ positively selected. The sequence is built from TRBV7-2 and TRBJ1-4, and perhaps TRBD1 as D gene, on 5 matching bases. The bases are TGTGCCAGCAGAATCGATAGGGGCAATGAAAAACTGTTTTTT. Its amino acids are CASRIDRGNEKLFF.